These 22 T cell receptor beta chains share one sample of origin, sequenced in a study of CD8+CD57+ T cells in acquired aplastic anemia. All patients picked for sequencing had shown, by flow cytometry, an expansion of CD8+CD57+ cells. The study profiled TCR beta VDJ and CDR3 using genomic DNA as template. From the reads, TCRdb called clonotypes with MiXCR, one entry per CDR3 protein. The repertoire holds more than 150,000 distinct CDR3 sequences, with around half as singletons. Sequenced input: sorted CD4+, CD8+, or CD8+CD57+ T cells (not recorded which) from PBMCs. Source of these receptors: a human donor with aplastic anemia.

The genes are TRBV2 and TRBJ2-7, with D maybe TRBD2 (6 bases). Looked up from germline, CDR1 is SNHLY and CDR2 is FYNNEI. Trimming pared 6 bases from V and 0 bases from J, leaving 15 bases between. The CDR3 runs to 15 residues. CDR3 in DNA: TGTGCCAGCAGGGCCAAGGGCGGGAACTCCTACGAGCAGTACTTC. This codes for CASRAKGGNSYEQYF.

The chain links TRBV20-1 to TRBJ2-2; 10 nucleotides agree with TRBD1. The germline V gene encodes CDR1 DFQATT and CDR2 SNEGSKA (reference sequence). V lost 0 bases and J lost 3; bases outside the gene matches: 4. This CDR3 has 16 amino acids. CDR3 protein: CSARDQGTGDTGELFF. In DNA form, the CDR3 reads TGCAGTGCTAGAGATCAAGGGACAGGGGACACCGGGGAGCTGTTTTTT.

This clonotype was seen a single time. The chain joins TRBV5-6 to TRBJ1-4; 9 nucleotides agree with TRBD1. In germline, CDR1 is SGHDT, CDR2 YYEEEE. This CDR3 spans 15 amino acids. The junction had 5 bases not matched to a gene; V was cut back by 1 base and J by 7 bases. The CDR3 region has the DNA TGTGCCAGCAGCTTGAAGGGGACAGGGAGTGAAAAACTGTTTTTT. It yields the protein CASSLKGTGSEKLFF.

V and J are TRBV20-1 and TRBJ2-6, with unresolved D. In germline, CDR1 is DFQATT, CDR2 SNEGSKA (reference sequence). The V end was cut by 6 bases, the J end by 0 bases, with 9 bases between. The CDR3 runs to 14 residues. CDR3 nucleotide sequence: TGCAGTGCCGCTCAGTACTCTGGGGCCAACGTCCTGACTTTC. It encodes CSAAQYSGANVLTF.

In regard to this clonotype: A junction end diverges from the germline sequence, so it may reflect a read error. The CDR3 DNA follows: TGCAGTGCTAGAGATTGGGGAAGCTCCTACAATTCACCCCTCCACTTT. Translation: CSARDWGSSYNSPLHF. V gene TRBV20-1 combines with J gene TRBJ1-6; D remains ambiguous. This CDR3 is built from 16 residues. CDR1 and CDR2 from the germline V gene are DFQATT and SNEGSKA (reference sequence).

V gene TRBV10-1 combines with J gene TRBJ1-5; D not certain. The CDR3 loop spans 14 amino acids. The V gene's germline CDR1 is WNHNN and CDR2 SYGVQD (reference sequence). The V gene lost 3 bases and the J gene lost 5 bases, with 11 bases spanning the gap. Written as DNA, the CDR3 is TGCGCCAGCAGTGACCCGCGTGAGGATCAGCCCCAGCATTTT. Amino acids: CASSDPREDQPQHF.

The chain recombines TRBV6-2 or TRBV6-3 with TRBJ2-7; D possibly corresponds to TRBD2 (6 bases). Trimming removed 11 bases from V and 2 bases from J, with 19 bases in between. Germline values: CDR1 MNHEY, CDR2 SVGEGT. This CDR3 is 14 amino acids long. The CDR3 nucleotides read TGTGCCGGGGGAGGACGAGGGGAGACCTACGAGCAGTACTTC. It is translated as CAGGGRGETYEQYF.

The genes are TRBV7-8 and TRBJ1-1; a weak D match, TRBD1 (5 bases). Trimming stripped 5 bases from V and 0 bases from J, with 13 bases between. The CDR3 contains 15 residues. Germline V gives CDR1 SGHVS, CDR2 FQNEAQ. The CDR3 DNA reads TGTGCCAGCAGCCACGGCGGACATGTGAACACTGAAGCTTTCTTT. It specifies CASSHGGHVNTEAFF.

V is TRBV20-1 and J is TRBJ1-6; the match to TRBD1 covers 7 bases. The CDR3 has 14 residues. Trimming at V came to 0 bases and at J to 9 bases, leaving 5 bases not matched to a gene. Germline lookup yields CDR1 DFQATT and CDR2 SNEGSKA (reference sequence). The CDR3 protein is CSARDRRGRSPLHF. As DNA, the CDR3 is TGCAGTGCTAGAGATCGGAGGGGGCGTTCACCCCTCCACTTT.

CDR3 region: CAISEGLGQNTEAFF. The CDR3 nucleotides read TGTGCCATCAGTGAGGGGCTTGGACAGAACACTGAAGCTTTCTTT. The genes are TRBV10-3 and TRBJ1-1; a weak D match, TRBD1 (5 bases). Germline CDR1 and CDR2: ENHRY and SYGVKD. The CDR3 has 15 amino acids. Between the trimmed V and J ends, which lost 2 bases and 1 base, there was a span of 11 bases.

This clonotype appeared many times. This chain uses TRBV20-1 with TRBJ2-7; 11 positions agree with TRBD1. Unmatched junction bases numbered 1, after V lost 0 bases and J lost 3 bases. The CDR3 contains 14 residues. The germline CDR1 and CDR2 sequences are DFQATT and SNEGSKA (reference sequence). CDR3 sequence: CSAREGQGVYEQYF. The DNA for the CDR3 is TGCAGTGCTAGAGAGGGACAGGGGGTCTACGAGCAGTACTTC.

This clonotype has a handful of counts. This chain links TRBV14 with TRBJ1-5; unclear D gene. The CDR3 has 13 residues. The ends were cut back, 2 bases at V and 7 bases at J, with 9 bases in the middle. The germline gives CDR1 SGHDN, CDR2 FVKESK. CDR3: CASSQKTKQPQHF. The DNA for the CDR3 is TGTGCCAGCAGCCAAAAGACAAAGCAGCCCCAGCATTTT.

This clonotype was observed at least ten times. The V and J genes are TRBV12-3 or TRBV12-4 and TRBJ1-1; 7 bases fit TRBD1. The CDR3 sequence is 14 residues long. Trimming at V came to 6 bases and at J to 2 bases, leaving 6 bases not matched to a gene. The CDR3 sequence: CASRSDRVNTEAFF. The CDR3 coding sequence is TGTGCCAGCAGATCCGACAGGGTCAACACTGAAGCTTTCTTT.

The chain recombines TRBV7-9 with TRBJ1-5; D remains ambiguous. V was shortened by 1 base and J by 7 bases, with 8 bases between the two germline ends. CDR3 length equals 13 residues. Germline CDR1 SEHNR, CDR2 FQNEAQ (reference sequence). The chain's CDR3 is CASSLEAEQPQHF. As DNA, the CDR3 is TGTGCCAGCAGCTTAGAGGCGGAACAGCCCCAGCATTTT.

V usage is TRBV29-1 and J usage is TRBJ2-7, with TRBD1 matching 11 bases. V dropped 7 bases and J dropped 6; count of bases not matched to a gene: 8. Germline lookup yields CDR1 SQVTM and CDR2 ANQGSEA. The CDR3 loop spans 13 amino acids. CDR3 nucleotides: TGCAGCGGTGGTACCGGGACAGGGGGCGAGCAGTACTTC. Translated, it gives CSGGTGTGGEQYF.

The rearrangement uses TRBV5-8 and TRBJ1-6; perhaps TRBD1 as D (5 bases). The CDR3 sequence is 14 residues long. CDR1 and CDR2 (germline): SGHTS, YDEGEE. V was cut by 0 bases and J by 13 bases, with 14 bases left in between. This CDR3 reads CASSLGGTVSPLHF. CDR3 sequence (DNA): TGTGCCAGCAGCTTGGGGGGGACTGTTAGTCCCCTCCACTTT.

The sample holds many counts of this clonotype. This chain connects TRBV7-9 to TRBJ1-5; no firm D call. CDR1 and CDR2 from the germline V gene are SEHNR and FQNEAQ (reference sequence). The V gene lost 3 bases and the J gene lost 3 bases, with 9 bases spanning the gap. The CDR3 has 14 residues. The CDR3 region is CASSFGQVNQPQHF. The CDR3 DNA sequence: TGTGCCAGCAGCTTTGGCCAGGTCAATCAGCCCCAGCATTTT.

The CDR3, as DNA: TGTGCCACCAGTGCGAGGGGCTCCTACGAGCAGTACTTC. Residues: CATSARGSYEQYF. The V call is TRBV24-1, the J call TRBJ2-7; D may match TRBD1 or TRBD2 (5 bases each). V was pared by 5 bases and J by 0 bases, with 7 bases between. Germline V gene lookup returns CDR1 KGHDR and CDR2 SFDVKD. The CDR3 spans 13 residues.

The CDR3 coding sequence is TGTGCCACCAGCGACCCGGGACAGCCGACCTTC. This codes for CATSDPGQPTF. J is TRBJ1-2 and V is TRBV15; 7 bases match TRBD1. V shed 5 bases and J 14 bases; nucleotides not matched to a gene: 8. Germline V lookup: CDR1 LNHNV, CDR2 YYDKDF (reference sequence). The CDR3 loop spans 11 amino acids.

This chain connects TRBV19 to TRBJ1-2, with D possibly being TRBD1 (6 bases). The CDR3 extends over 14 amino acids. Trimming removed 3 bases from V and 2 bases from J, with 10 bases in between. Germline V gives CDR1 LNHDA, CDR2 SQIVND (reference sequence). CDR3 sequence: CASSISRGNYGYTF. The CDR3 DNA sequence: TGTGCCAGTAGTATTTCCAGGGGCAACTATGGCTACACCTTC.

This chain joins TRBV7-9 and TRBJ2-7; TRBD2 might be the D (5 bases). The germline CDR1 and CDR2 sequences are SEHNR and FQNEAQ (reference sequence). Between the trimmed V and J ends, which lost 5 bases and 5 bases, there was a span of 19 bases. The CDR3 covers 15 residues. CDR3 in amino acids: CASSAGVPLRNEQYF. The DNA of the CDR3 is TGTGCCAGCAGCGCCGGGGTACCTCTGAGAAACGAGCAGTACTTC.

This clonotype appeared a few times. J is TRBJ1-2 and V is TRBV20-1; unclear D gene. The CDR3 has 14 residues. Looked up from germline, CDR1 is DFQATT and CDR2 is SNEGSKA (reference sequence). The V and J ends lost 3 bases and 7 bases respectively, with 18 bases between them. In DNA, the CDR3 is TGCAGTGCTAGTCGGGAGGGATTGCTCGGTGGCTACACCTTC. It translates to CSASREGLLGGYTF.